This T cell receptor (beta chain) appears in the sequencing data of a study of beta chain features in type 1 diabetes. General study results and limits: For Type 1 diabetes patients, all four CD4+ subsets carried TCRB CDR3s that were moderately but significantly shorter. PCR might show a preference for shorter templates, equally across patients and controls. Researchers could not determine here whether HLA type influences TCRB rearrangement. Highly expressing activated T cells could be over-counted with a cDNA template.

This CDR3 is built from 15 residues. Germline lookup yields CDR1 MGHRA and CDR2 YSYEKL. With 4 bases removed from V and 0 bases from J, the gap between germline ends came to 12 bases. What was sequenced were expressed TCRB transcripts, since all of the isolated RNA had been reverse transcribed. Libraries were prepared by immunoSEQ multiplex PCR; TCRdb keeps only in-frame clonotypes and omits some of them. The table records under 300,000 clones, less than 30% of them present only once. One heparinised draw of blood, averaging around 120 mL, came from each donor. In the case of this clone: Its cognate antigen is unknown.

The chain couples TRBV4-1 to TRBJ2-5; D perhaps matches TRBD1 (6 bases). The TCR was taken from a woman under 40 with type 1 diabetes. The sample consisted of naive CD4+ T cells from blood. The CDR3 sequence is CASSRDRSNQETQYF. The CDR3 bases are TGCGCCAGCAGCCGAGACAGGTCCAACCAAGAGACCCAGTACTTC.